This is a list of T cell receptor beta chains from one sample in a study of blood T cell repertoires in COVID-19. Sequencing used immunoSEQ multiplex PCR; TCRdb keeps in-frame clones, though not all of them. The table shows some 420,000 clones, with roughly nine tenths occurring only once. The sequencing input was PBMCs or T cells enriched from blood (not recorded which). All receptors derive from a man younger than 45 who had recovered from COVID-19. The CDR3 runs from the conserved cysteine through the conserved F or W. D genes are given only for firm matches. The size field is filled for only some rows; it gives once, few, many or a size class.

TRBD2	TRBV4-1	-	TRBJ2-1	CASSQELAGVNEQFF	TGCGCCAGCAGCCAAGAGTTAGCGGGAGTTAATGAGCAGTTCTTC
TRBD1	TRBV28	-	TRBJ1-2	CASRETGLYGYTF	TGTGCCAGCAGGGAGACAGGGCTCTATGGCTACACCTTC
TRBD2	TRBV14	-	TRBJ2-7	CASSQEELALASEQYF	TGTGCCAGCAGCCAAGAAGAACTAGCGTTAGCGTCCGAGCAGTACTTC
-	TRBV5-1	few	TRBJ2-1	CASSFPGDEQFF	TGCGCCAGCAGCTTCCCCGGAGATGAGCAGTTCTTC
TRBD1	TRBV28	-	TRBJ2-5	CASSSGQKETQYF	TGTGCCAGCAGTTCGGGACAGAAAGAGACCCAGTACTTC
TRBD2	TRBV29-1	few	TRBJ2-1	CSALAGAPGNEQFF	TGCAGCGCTCTAGCGGGAGCCCCTGGGAATGAGCAGTTCTTC
-	TRBV10-3	-	TRBJ1-3	CAISDGSSGNTIYF	TGTGCCATCAGTGATGGCAGCTCTGGAAACACCATATATTTT
-	TRBV15	-	TRBJ1-5	CATSGFGGPQHF	TGTGCCACCAGCGGGTTCGGGGGGCCCCAGCATTTT
-	TRBV30	-	TRBJ2-5	CAWSRVQTQYF	TGTGCCTGGAGTCGGGTCCAGACCCAGTACTTC
-	TRBV20-1	-	TRBJ2-1	CSAGGARKFF	TGCAGTGCAGGAGGGGCTAGGAAGTTCTTC
TRBD2	TRBV19	-	TRBJ2-1	CASTHTGTSGFSYNEQFF	TGTGCCAGTACCCATACCGGGACTAGCGGGTTCTCCTACAATGAGCAGTTCTTC
TRBD2	TRBV6-6	once	TRBJ2-1	CASSHEAGGHPYEQFF	TGTGCCAGCAGTCACGAAGCGGGAGGGCATCCGTATGAGCAGTTCTTC
-	TRBV21-1	once	TRBJ1-1	CASSISGGGKPEAFF	TGTGCCAGCAGCATAAGCGGGGGGGGAAAACCTGAAGCTTTCTTT
-	TRBV6-5	-	TRBJ1-6	CASNPGDKDSPLHF	TGTGCCAGCAACCCAGGGGACAAAGATTCACCCCTCCACTTT
-	TRBV19	-	TRBJ2-1	CASSNRDKGPSYNEQFF	TGTGCCAGTAGTAACCGGGACAAGGGTCCATCCTACAATGAGCAGTTCTTC
TRBD1	TRBV2	-	TRBJ2-1	CASRVGQSSYNEQFF	TGTGCCAGCAGAGTGGGACAGAGCTCCTACAATGAGCAGTTCTTC
TRBD1	TRBV3-1/TRBV3-2	once	TRBJ1-4	CASSPSWDRGEKLFF	TGTGCCAGCAGCCCGTCCTGGGACAGGGGGGAAAAACTGTTTTTT
-	TRBV18	-	TRBJ2-2	CASSPRTAAGELFF	TGTGCCAGCTCACCGCGGACAGCGGCCGGGGAGCTGTTTTTT
-	TRBV28	-	TRBJ1-1	CASSPRQYVTEAFF	TGTGCCAGCAGTCCCAGACAGTATGTTACTGAAGCTTTCTTT
-	TRBV28	-	TRBJ1-5	CASGRGINQPQHF	TGTGCCAGCGGTAGAGGGATAAATCAGCCCCAGCATTTT
TRBD2	TRBV6-5	-	TRBJ2-1	CASRPSGGPSSEQFF	TGTGCCAGCAGACCGAGCGGGGGGCCTTCTAGTGAGCAGTTCTTC
-	TRBV6-5	-	TRBJ1-5	CASSYSGNSNQPQHF	TGTGCCAGCAGTTACTCCGGGAATAGCAATCAGCCCCAGCATTTT
TRBD1	TRBV4-1	few	TRBJ2-7	CASSPGQSYEQYF	TGCGCCAGCAGCCCGGGACAGTCCTACGAGCAGTACTTC
-	TRBV28	-	TRBJ2-1	CASTLGPAGEQFF	TGTGCCAGCACCCTAGGGCCGGCGGGTGAGCAGTTCTTC
-	TRBV27	-	TRBJ1-5	CASSPLGGGPQHF	TGTGCCAGCAGTCCGCTTGGAGGAGGGCCCCAGCATTTT
TRBD2	TRBV9	-	TRBJ2-1	CASSGASGRAPNEQFF	TGTGCCAGCAGCGGCGCTAGCGGGAGGGCCCCCAATGAGCAGTTCTTC
-	TRBV28	-	TRBJ1-1	CASSLFGRWTEAFF	TGTGCCAGCAGTTTATTTGGCAGGTGGACTGAAGCTTTCTTT
-	TRBV5-1	-	TRBJ2-7	CASSFTPGREQYF	TGCGCCAGCAGCTTTACCCCAGGGAGGGAGCAGTACTTC
-	TRBV30	-	TRBJ2-3	CAWSVLERTPTDTQYF	TGTGCCTGGAGTGTGTTGGAGCGGACCCCCACAGATACGCAGTATTTT
-	TRBV9	-	TRBJ1-2	CASSVSSTTLAHKPTNYGYTF	TGTGCCAGCAGCGTATCGTCGACGACCCTAGCTCATAAACCCACTAACTATGGCTACACCTTC
-	TRBV7-2	-	TRBJ1-2	CASSTRSYGYTF	TGTGCCAGCAGCACACGGAGCTATGGCTACACCTTC
-	TRBV27	-	TRBJ1-4	CASSRSGISDEKLFF	TGTGCCAGCAGCCGGTCGGGGATCTCGGATGAAAAACTGTTTTTT
-	TRBV15	-	TRBJ1-5	CATSRQGRVDQPQHF	TGTGCCACCAGCAGACAGGGTCGGGTCGATCAGCCCCAGCATTTT
-	TRBV5-1	-	TRBJ2-1	CASSVGSSYNEQFF	TGCGCCAGCAGTGTTGGGAGCTCCTACAATGAGCAGTTCTTC
TRBD1	TRBV20-1	-	TRBJ2-1	CSASRDRRLNEQFF	TGCAGTGCTAGTAGGGACAGACGCCTCAATGAGCAGTTCTTC
TRBD1	TRBV19	-	TRBJ1-2	CASRPGQGAAGYTF	TGTGCCAGCCGACCAGGACAGGGGGCTGCTGGCTACACCTTC
-	TRBV6-1	once	TRBJ2-7	CASSEAGTVYEQYF	TGTGCCAGCAGTGAAGCAGGCACAGTCTACGAGCAGTACTTC
TRBD1	TRBV3-1/TRBV3-2	-	TRBJ2-5	CASSQDEQGAETQYF	TGTGCCAGCAGCCAAGATGAACAGGGGGCCGAGACCCAGTACTTC
-	TRBV7-2	-	TRBJ1-3	CASSLAFRGNTIYF	TGTGCCAGCAGCTTAGCGTTTAGGGGGAACACCATATATTTT
-	TRBV12-3/TRBV12-4	-	TRBJ2-1	CASSWQNEQFF	TGTGCCAGCAGTTGGCAGAATGAGCAGTTCTTC
TRBD1	TRBV7-3	-	TRBJ1-1	CASRAGDRDTEAFF	TGTGCCAGCAGGGCTGGGGACAGGGACACTGAAGCTTTCTTT
TRBD2	TRBV2	-	TRBJ2-6	CASGGGSSGANVLTF	TGTGCCAGCGGGGGAGGGTCCTCTGGGGCCAACGTCCTGACTTTC
-	TRBV19	-	TRBJ1-2	CASSQTAFYGYTF	TGTGCCAGTAGCCAGACAGCATTCTATGGCTACACCTTC
TRBD1	TRBV28	-	TRBJ1-2	CASSSLGTGVRGYTF	TGTGCCAGCAGTTCCTTGGGGACAGGGGTTCGTGGCTACACCTTC
-	TRBV5-1	-	TRBJ2-7	CASSPGTYEQYF	TGCGCCAGCAGCCCGGGTACCTACGAGCAGTACTTC
-	TRBV7-9	few	TRBJ1-5	CASSLMGAHQPQHF	TGTGCCAGCAGCTTAATGGGGGCTCATCAGCCCCAGCATTTT
-	TRBV3-1/TRBV3-2	-	TRBJ1-1	CASSPLGGTEAFF	TGTGCCAGCAGCCCTCTGGGGGGAACTGAAGCTTTCTTT
-	TRBV29-1	few	TRBJ2-1	CSVAGWSTSYNEQFF	TGCAGCGTGGCAGGGTGGAGCACCTCTTACAATGAGCAGTTCTTC
TRBD1	TRBV10-1	-	TRBJ1-5	CASSESTGLGQPQHF	TGCGCCAGCAGTGAGTCGACAGGGCTCGGTCAGCCCCAGCATTTT
TRBD2	TRBV5-4	-	TRBJ2-3	CASSPGLAGGHTDTQYF	TGTGCCAGCAGCCCGGGACTAGCGGGTGGACACACAGATACGCAGTATTTT
TRBD2	TRBV19	-	TRBJ2-1	CASRLAGGSSYNEQFF	TGTGCCAGTAGACTAGCGGGAGGCAGCTCCTACAATGAGCAGTTCTTC
TRBD1	TRBV7-9	once	TRBJ1-4	CASSPGQGLTNEKLFF	TGTGCCAGCAGCCCGGGACAGGGCTTGACTAATGAAAAACTGTTTTTT
-	TRBV4-2	-	TRBJ2-3	CASSQASPSIVTQYF	TGTGCCAGCAGCCAAGCCTCCCCTAGCATTGTTACGCAGTATTTT